This TCR beta chain is drawn from a study of PD-1 blockade in classical Hodgkin lymphoma. Study at large: Nivolumab dosed at 3 mg/kg went to patients intravenously every 2 weeks.

The trim removed 5 bases at V and 1 base at J, leaving 5 bases unmatched. Germline lookup yields CDR1 SGHNT and CDR2 YYREEE (reference sequence). This CDR3 is 16 amino acids long. The protocol was immunoSEQ multiplex PCR, while the TCRdb copy is restricted to in-frame clones and leaves out a portion. Of around 2,000 clones listed, approximately 84% are singletons. Study-wide findings and caveats: What caused the repertoire differences, perhaps disease activity or prior therapy, remains undefined.

Each of the patients experienced relapse following autologous stem cell transplantation, and their brentuximab vedotin exposure differed. Thawed PBMCs were the source of CD8+ T cells, obtained through magnetic negative selection. Points on this clone: Antigen unknown.

The sequence was obtained from a human donor with classical Hodgkin lymphoma. The sequences come from CD8+ T cells from blood, collected at baseline. The chain combines TRBV5-4 with TRBJ2-2, with 10 bases lining up with TRBD2. Here the CDR3 DNA reads TGTGCCAGCAGTCTTAGCGGGAGGAAGAACACCGGGGAGCTGTTTTTT. Protein sequence: CASSLSGRKNTGELFF.